The source of this T cell receptor beta chain is a study of shared clonotypes between healthy human individuals. Researchers ran the assay at a deep level. Clones were sequenced by immunoSEQ multiplex PCR, and TCRdb holds only the in-frame ones, with some missing. The sample holds about 1.5 million clones, approximately 97% seen once. Looked up from germline, CDR1 is SGHRS and CDR2 is YFSETQ. With 0 bases clipped from V and 3 bases from J, the junction kept 2 bases outside the gene matches. The CDR3 totals 15 residues. Comment on this clone: No antigen is known for it. The same CDR3 arises from other DNA sequences in this sample as well.

Whole-study findings and limits: Some clonotypes were shared by all four sorted-subset donors, while others were not shared. The non-shared ones had lower generation probabilities than the shared ones.

The receptor was isolated from a man aged 25 to 45 in good health. The source material was naive CD4+ T cells sorted from blood. The sample's subset: CD45RA+ positively selected. The rearrangement joins TRBV5-1 to TRBJ2-1, with 8 nucleotides matching TRBD2. The CDR3 loop is CASSLALAGYNEQFF. The DNA of the CDR3 is TGCGCCAGCAGCTTGGCGCTAGCGGGCTACAATGAGCAGTTCTTC.